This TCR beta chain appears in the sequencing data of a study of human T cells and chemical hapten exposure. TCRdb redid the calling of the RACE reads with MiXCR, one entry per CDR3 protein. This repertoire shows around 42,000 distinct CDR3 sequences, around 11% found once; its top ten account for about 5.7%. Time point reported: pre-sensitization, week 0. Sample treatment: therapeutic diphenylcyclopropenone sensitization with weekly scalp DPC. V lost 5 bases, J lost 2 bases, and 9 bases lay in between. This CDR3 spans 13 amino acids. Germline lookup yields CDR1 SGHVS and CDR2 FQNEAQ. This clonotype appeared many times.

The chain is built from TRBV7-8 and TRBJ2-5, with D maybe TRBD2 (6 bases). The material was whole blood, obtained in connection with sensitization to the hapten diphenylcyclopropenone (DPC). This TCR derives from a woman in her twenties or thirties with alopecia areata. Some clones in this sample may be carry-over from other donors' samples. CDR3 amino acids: CASSRTIQETQYF. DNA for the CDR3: TGTGCCAGCAGCCGGACTATACAAGAGACCCAGTACTTC.